This TCR beta chain was sequenced during a study of T cells expressing NK-cell markers. Study at large: One of eight sequenced donors was HCMV-seronegative; the other seven were seropositive.

Each CDR3 protein gets one entry in TCRdb, which reprocessed the 5' RACE reads and gives no DNA. The sample table sets out roughly 390,000 distinct CDR3 sequences. The CDR3 is made up of 14 amino acids. The germline V gene has CDR1 SQVTM and CDR2 ANQGSEA. Study conclusions and caveats: These clonotypes additionally ranked first within the CD3+CD56-NKG2C+ fraction of several donors.

To note about this clonotype: Its specificity is unknown.

Input material: blood T cells: a sorted CD56 or NKG2C T cell subset, CD4+ or CD8+ T cells, or bulk PBMC T cells (not recorded which). V gene TRBV29-1 combines with J gene TRBJ2-7; TCRdb calls TRBD1, which cannot be checked without DNA. This TCR came from a woman between 45 and 65 years old in good health. CDR3 sequence reads: CSVEDLTGASEQYF.